Below, 27 T cell receptor beta chains from the same sample are listed, as sequenced in a study of regulatory T cells in long-lasting Graves disease. HTBI primers from iRepertoire and Arm-PCR of CDR3 regions yielded the TCR beta libraries. TCRdb passed the multiplex PCR reads through MiXCR, listing each CDR3 protein once. The data show a few hundred thousand distinct CDR3 sequences, roughly 17% seen once. Time point: newly diagnosed GD, antithyroid drugs for less than 3 months. Extracted PBMC RNA gave rise to the TCR library. These data also formed part of another study, on T cells in Graves' hyperthyroidism and ophthalmopathy.

This specimen was peripheral blood mononuclear cells (PBMCs), taken at new diagnosis, from a patient treated with antithyroid drugs. The source is a woman between 18 and 29 years old with Graves disease.

In its sample, this clonotype was seen a few times. The V gene is TRBV5-1, the J gene TRBJ2-7; TRBD2 matches 11 bases. Trimming at V came to 5 bases and at J to 6 bases, leaving 4 bases not matched to a gene. The CDR3 is 13 residues long. Looked up from germline, CDR1 is SGHRS and CDR2 is YFSETQ. The CDR3 DNA sequence: TGCGCCAGCAGTACTAGCGGGAGTTCCGAGCAGTACTTC. This encodes CASSTSGSSEQYF.

This clonotype was detected only once. V gene TRBV15 combines with J gene TRBJ2-1; D is unresolved. Looked up from germline, CDR1 is LNHNV and CDR2 is YYDKDF (reference sequence). V was cut by 4 bases and J by 0 bases, with 13 bases left in between. The CDR3 loop spans 16 amino acids. CDR3 nucleotide sequence: TGTGCCACCAGCATCATGACCCACAGCTCCTACAATGAGCAGTTCTTC. Translating gives CATSIMTHSSYNEQFF.

There are many counts of this clonotype. The V gene is TRBV2, the J gene TRBJ2-5; 9 bases are shared with TRBD1. There are 15 residues in the CDR3. The J segment lost 3 bases and the V segment lost 6 bases, leaving 8 bases of the junction unmatched. Germline V gene sequence: CDR1 SNHLY, CDR2 FYNNEI. This chain's CDR3 is CASRGRTGAEETQYF. Written as DNA, the CDR3 is TGTGCCAGCAGGGGCCGGACAGGGGCTGAAGAGACCCAGTACTTC.

Ten or more counts support this clonotype. This chain links TRBV30 with TRBJ2-1; no reliable D call. The germline V gene encodes CDR1 GTSNPN and CDR2 SVGIG (reference sequence). Trimming removed 6 bases at V and 7 bases at J, with 7 bases between. CDR3 length: 10 residues. The CDR3 bases are TGTGCCTGCGGTGGGAATGAGCAGTTCTTC. Residues: CACGGNEQFF.

This clonotype was found a few times. This chain uses TRBV6-1 with TRBJ1-2; D possibly corresponds to TRBD1 (6 bases). Between the trimmed V and J ends, which lost 4 bases and 4 bases, there was a span of 10 bases. CDR1 is MNHNS, CDR2 SASEGT, per germline. The CDR3 runs to 13 residues. The CDR3 coding sequence is TGTGCCAGCAGTGCCGGACAGCGCTATGGCTACACCTTC. Protein: CASSAGQRYGYTF.

This clonotype came up a few times. The chain recombines TRBV15 with TRBJ2-7, with D unresolved. This CDR3 region has 15 residues. V lost 0 bases to trimming and J lost 6 bases, with 15 bases between them. Germline V gives CDR1 LNHNV, CDR2 YYDKDF (reference sequence). The CDR3 DNA is TGTGCCACCAGCAGAGAACTGCGCAGCTCTGGCGAGCAGTACTTC. Protein product: CATSRELRSSGEQYF.

V and J are TRBV28 and TRBJ1-2; 7 bases are a match to TRBD1. V was pared by 5 bases and J by 6 bases, with 9 bases of the junction left unmatched. Germline V gives CDR1 MDHEN, CDR2 SYDVKM. The CDR3 extends over 14 amino acids. The CDR3 nucleotides read TGTGCCAGCAGTCCCGGGACAGTTTATGATGGCTACACCTTC. Protein sequence: CASSPGTVYDGYTF.

The sample holds a few counts of this clonotype. The V call is TRBV14, the J call TRBJ2-4; D uncertain. Trimming pared 5 bases from V and 9 bases from J, leaving 14 bases between. The germline V gene encodes CDR1 SGHDN and CDR2 FVKESK. The CDR3 extends over 13 amino acids. The CDR3 here is CASSASLAVIQYF. As DNA, the CDR3 is TGTGCCAGCAGCGCGTCCCTCGCCGTCATTCAGTACTTC.

This clonotype was recorded at least ten times. The chain is built from TRBV11-2 and TRBJ2-1; D perhaps matches TRBD2 (5 bases). Per the germline V gene, CDR1 is SGHAT and CDR2 is FQNNGV. V was cut by 6 bases and J by 0 bases, with 9 bases left in between. This CDR3 is built from 14 residues. As DNA, the CDR3 is TGTGCCAGCAGTGTAGCGAGCTCCTACAATGAGCAGTTCTTC. This codes for CASSVASSYNEQFF. The variable domain in full, completed from reference TRBV11-2 and TRBJ2-1, reads EAGVAQSPRYKIIEKRQSVAFWCNPISGHATLYWYQQILGQGPKLLIQFQNNGVVDDSQLPKDRFSAERLKGVDSTLKIQPAKLEDSAVYLCASSVASSYNEQFFGPGTRLTVL.

This clonotype showed up many times. This chain links TRBV28 with TRBJ2-7; 11 nucleotides line up with TRBD2. Germline CDR1 MDHEN, CDR2 SYDVKM. The J segment lost 1 base and the V segment lost 0 bases, leaving 2 bases of the junction unmatched. The CDR3 is 16 amino acids. The CDR3 loop is CASSLWRLAGSYEQYF. CDR3 DNA sequence: TGTGCCAGCAGTTTATGGAGACTAGCGGGGTCCTACGAGCAGTACTTC.

This clonotype showed up many times. This chain uses TRBV3-1 with TRBJ2-5, with D possibly TRBD2 on 6 matching bases. This CDR3 is 14 amino acids long. The germline gives CDR1 LGHDT, CDR2 YNNKEL (reference sequence). With 0 bases removed from V and 5 bases from J, the gap between germline ends came to 10 bases. CDR3 sequence: CASSQDPGRETQYF. In DNA form, the CDR3 reads TGTGCCAGCAGCCAAGATCCAGGGAGGGAGACCCAGTACTTC.

V usage is TRBV6-1 and J usage is TRBJ1-2, with D possibly being TRBD1 (5 bases). Deletions cut 1 base from V and 4 bases from J, with 13 bases between. The CDR3 contains 15 residues. Looked up from germline, CDR1 is MNHNS and CDR2 is SASEGT. The CDR3 bases are TGTGCCAGCAGTGAAGTCGGGGGAGCGACCTATGGCTACACCTTC. Translating it yields CASSEVGGATYGYTF.

For this clonotype: A read error is possible here, since a much larger clone lies one base away. This sequence joins TRBV25-1 and TRBJ1-6; the match to TRBD1 covers 7 bases. CDR1 is MGHDK, CDR2 SYGVNS, per germline. Trimming took 4 bases from V and 7 from J; bases not matched to a gene: 4. The CDR3 runs 14 residues. The CDR3: CASSGRDSNSPLHF. The CDR3 nucleotides read TGTGCCAGCAGTGGACGGGACAGCAATTCACCCCTCCACTTT.

This clonotype has only a few counts. This CDR3 reads CASSLGTGRSYTF. The CDR3 DNA reads TGTGCCAGCAGCTTGGGGACAGGGCGTAGCTACACCTTC. The rearrangement joins TRBV5-4 to TRBJ1-2; 8 nucleotides align to TRBD1. This CDR3 is built from 13 residues. V lost 0 bases and J lost 9; bases outside the gene matches: 4. CDR1 is SGHNT, CDR2 YYREEE, per germline (reference sequence).

This clonotype was observed at least ten times. This chain links TRBV12-5 with TRBJ1-1; a weak D match, TRBD1 (6 bases). In germline, CDR1 is LGHNT, CDR2 FRNRAP. Trimming took 5 bases from V and 0 from J, leaving 10 bases between them. The CDR3 runs to 14 residues. CDR3 loop: CASGPGQLNTEAFF. The CDR3 region has the DNA TGTGCTAGTGGTCCCGGACAGCTGAACACTGAAGCTTTCTTT.

Comment on this clonotype: The CDR3 carries no conserved terminal phenylalanine or tryptophan, so it likely arises from a read error. The V gene is TRBV6-1, the J gene TRBJ2-1; D call uncertain. The CDR3 runs to 13 residues. CDR1 MNHNS and CDR2 SASEGT come from the germline V gene. Trimming cost V 6 bases and J 3 bases, with 9 bases left between them. The CDR3 DNA reads as TGTGCCAGCAGGATGGGCTTCTACAATGAGCAGTTCTCC. This translates into CASRMGFYNEQFS.

This clonotype was recorded at least ten times. The V call is TRBV6-1, the J call TRBJ2-2; 14 bases fit TRBD2. The CDR3 length is 19 residues. Germline V CDR1 and CDR2: MNHNS, SASEGT. Trimming took 3 bases from V and 3 from J; bases not matched to a gene: 9. The CDR3, as DNA: TGTGCCAGCAGTGACCTATCCGGGACTAGCGGGAGAGACACCGGGGAGCTGTTTTTT. Its protein is CASSDLSGTSGRDTGELFF.

Notes on this clonotype: A much more abundant neighbour one base away suggests this may be a read error. This chain uses TRBV29-1 with TRBJ2-4; D call uncertain. The V end lost 4 bases, the J end lost 13 bases, and 23 bases lay between the germline ends. The CDR3 totals 14 residues. The germline gives CDR1 SQVTM, CDR2 ANQGSEA. CDR3 amino acids: CSVVLADHWNEQYF. CDR3 nucleotides: TGCAGCGTTGTTCTGGCGGACCATTGGAATGAGCAGTACTTC.

This chain links TRBV7-2 with TRBJ2-1; 15 nucleotides agree with TRBD2. The DNA end lines up better with TRBJ2-5; the J call may be wrong. The CDR3 has 17 amino acids. The germline V gene has CDR1 SGHTA and CDR2 FQGNSA. The CDR3 DNA follows: TGTGCCAGCAGCTTACGAGGACTAGCGGGAGGGAAAGAGACCCAGTACTTC. Translating gives CASSLRGLAGGKETQYF.

The sample holds many counts of this clonotype. The chain uses TRBV18 and TRBJ2-3; 10 nucleotides line up with TRBD2. The CDR3 length is 17 residues. Trimming cost V 5 bases and J 4 bases; bases outside gene matches: 12. Germline CDR1 and CDR2: KGHSH and LQKENI. As DNA, the CDR3 is TGTGCCAGCTCAAGACCTCCTAGCGGGAGATATGCAGATACGCAGTATTTT. Its translation: CASSRPPSGRYADTQYF.

This clonotype was counted ten times or more. V is TRBV28 and J is TRBJ2-6, with D hard to call. CDR1 and CDR2 from the germline V gene are MDHEN and SYDVKM. The V gene lost 3 bases and the J gene lost 0 bases, with 9 bases spanning the gap. The CDR3 contains 16 residues. DNA of the CDR3: TGTGCCAGCAGTTTCGGTTTTACCTCTGGGGCCAACGTCCTGACTTTC. Protein: CASSFGFTSGANVLTF.

The chain is built from TRBV12-3 or TRBV12-4 and TRBJ1-3; D call uncertain. This CDR3 contains 14 residues. V was shortened by 7 bases and J by 4 bases, with 14 bases between the two germline ends. The CDR3 loop reads CASILFFPGNTIYF. The CDR3 coding sequence is TGTGCCAGCATTCTTTTCTTCCCAGGAAACACCATATATTTT.

This clonotype was observed at least ten times. V gene TRBV20-1 combines with J gene TRBJ2-7; a weak D match, TRBD1 (6 bases). The CDR3 runs 13 residues. The V gene's germline CDR1 is DFQATT and CDR2 SNEGSKA (reference sequence). V was trimmed by 6 bases and J by 5 bases, leaving 17 bases between them. CDR3 loop: CSAPRDNRNEQYF. In DNA, the CDR3 is TGCAGTGCCCCCCGGGACAACCGTAACGAGCAGTACTTC.

The chain has TRBV5-1 and TRBJ1-1, with no clear D. CDR1 SGHRS and CDR2 YFSETQ come from the germline V gene. CDR3 length: 14 residues. Between the trimmed V and J ends, which lost 4 bases and 6 bases, there was a span of 16 bases. CDR3 DNA: TGCGCCAGCAGCAATCGCCCCATGGTCGCTGAAGCTTTCTTT. Translation gives CASSNRPMVAEAFF.

This clonotype appeared many times. The chain joins TRBV29-1 to TRBJ1-1, with 7 bases identical to TRBD1. J lost 3 bases, V lost 6 bases, and 10 bases had no gene match. Germline V gene data show CDR1 as SQVTM and CDR2 as ANQGSEA. The CDR3 extends over 14 amino acids. The CDR3 DNA follows: TGCAGCGTGAGGGAAATTACAGGGGACACTGAAGCTTTCTTT. Its translation is CSVREITGDTEAFF.

The genes are TRBV7-9 and TRBJ1-3; possibly TRBD1 for D (5 bases). The ends were cut back, 6 bases at V and 4 bases at J, with 22 bases in the middle. CDR3 length equals 17 residues. CDR1 SEHNR and CDR2 FQNEAQ come from the germline V gene (reference sequence). The CDR3 loop reads CASSIPGVLGLGNTIYF. Here the CDR3 DNA reads TGTGCCAGCAGTATACCGGGGGTTCTTGGTTTGGGAAACACCATATATTTT.

This sequence joins TRBV6-1 and TRBJ2-2, with D possibly matching TRBD1 (5 bases). This CDR3 contains 14 residues. CDR1 MNHNS and CDR2 SASEGT come from the germline V gene. V lost 5 bases and J lost 1, with 8 bases in between. The CDR3 region is CASSHQGNTGELFF. The CDR3 DNA reads as TGTGCCAGCAGTCATCAGGGGAACACCGGGGAGCTGTTTTTT.